This T cell receptor (beta chain) was observed in a study of T cell responses to AZD1222 COVID-19 vaccine. The germline CDR1 and CDR2 sequences are MNHEY and SVGEGT. The CDR3 loop spans 14 amino acids. V lost 0 bases, J lost 4 bases, and 10 bases lay in between. Findings of the study overall: CD4 TCRs covered the whole spike, strongest at regions 160-218 and 743-854. The donor group comprised mostly white British people and more females; the analysis possibly underestimated clonal diversity. Baseline serostatus was positive in only a handful of AZD1222 recipients. Nearly half of spike-specific TCRs reportedly target variant regions that are unmutated in the B.1.351 and B.1.1.7 variants.

A word on this clone: The antigen is not known.

Measured with immunoSEQ multiplex PCR; TCRdb has only the in-frame clones, and not every one. The repertoire has under 150,000 clones, around 90% of them found once; the top ten carry around 5.3%. This receptor was identified in an adult who received the AZD1222 COVID-19 vaccine. The specimen comprised peripheral blood, sampled 28 days after the second AZD1222 dose. The rearrangement uses TRBV6-2 or TRBV6-3 and TRBJ2-7; D might be TRBD2 (6 bases). CDR3 coding DNA: TGTGCCAGCAGTTACTCAGGGCGGGGTTACGAGCAGTACTTC. This encodes CASSYSGRGYEQYF.